The 20 T cell receptor beta chains in this list originate from one sample, sequenced in a study of T-cell memory formation after mild COVID-19. TCRdb analysed the 5' RACE reads with MiXCR anew, one entry per CDR3 protein. The sample carries roughly 620,000 distinct CDR3 sequences, approximately 19% recorded once. The sequenced material came from PBMCs or a T cell subset sorted from them (not recorded which). The receptors shown here come from an adult woman who had mild COVID-19 (a few samples of this study predate the infection). Cell type and time point are not known.

The chain joins TRBV5-5 to TRBJ1-1, with 10 bases matching TRBD1. CDR3 length: 16 residues. CDR1 is SGHKS and CDR2 is YYEKEE in the germline V gene (reference sequence). After removal of 2 bases from V and 4 bases from J, the junction contained 8 bases not matched to a gene. The CDR3 sequence: CASSFFVDRGSTEAFF. The CDR3 DNA is TGTGCCAGCAGCTTTTTTGTGGACAGGGGGTCCACTGAAGCTTTCTTT.

The rearrangement joins TRBV7-3 to TRBJ2-7; D perhaps matches TRBD2 (5 bases). The CDR3 runs 13 residues. The germline V gene encodes CDR1 SGHTA and CDR2 FQGTGA. The germline V and J ends were trimmed by 1 base and 6 bases, with 10 bases remaining between them. The CDR3 DNA is TGTGCCAGCAGCTTAATACCGCGGGCCGAGCAGTACTTC. Its protein is CASSLIPRAEQYF.

This chain connects TRBV11-2 to TRBJ2-7; D is perhaps TRBD2 (5 bases). CDR1 is SGHAT and CDR2 is FQNNGV in the germline V gene. This CDR3 contains 15 residues. V was clipped by 7 bases and J by 0 bases, with 16 bases between them. Here the CDR3 reads CASTESGRSSYEQYF. The CDR3 DNA reads as TGTGCCAGCACCGAAAGCGGACGCAGCTCCTACGAGCAGTACTTC.

The chain couples TRBV4-1 to TRBJ2-7; 7 positions match TRBD1. The ends lost 0 bases at V and 3 bases at J; junction bases unmatched: 14. The CDR3 loop spans 18 amino acids. Germline V gives CDR1 MGHRA, CDR2 YSYEKL. CDR3 DNA: TGCGCCAGCAGCCAAGAAGCCCTAAGGGGGCCCGAAAGCTACGAGCAGTACTTC. This translates into CASSQEALRGPESYEQYF.

This clonotype was observed a handful of times. V gene TRBV24-1 combines with J gene TRBJ2-5; D possibly matches TRBD1 or TRBD2 (5 bases each). The germline CDR1 and CDR2 sequences are KGHDR and SFDVKD. Trimming cost V 3 bases and J 6 bases, with 10 bases left between them. The CDR3 is made up of 13 amino acids. CDR3 region: CATSDGGMKTQYF. CDR3 nucleotide sequence: TGTGCCACCAGTGATGGGGGTATGAAGACCCAGTACTTC.

The table lists this clonotype with many counts. The V call is TRBV18, the J call TRBJ1-1; TRBD1 might be the D (5 bases). The CDR3 totals 17 residues. In germline, CDR1 is KGHSH, CDR2 LQKENI. Trimming cost V 0 bases and J 1 base, with 15 bases left between them. The CDR3 loop reads CASSPPTLTGRNTEAFF. CDR3 bases: TGTGCCAGCTCACCACCGACGCTGACGGGGCGGAACACTGAAGCTTTCTTT.

The sample holds many counts of this clonotype. This chain uses TRBV5-1 with TRBJ2-3; 10 positions match TRBD2. Germline CDR1 SGHRS, CDR2 YFSETQ. There are 15 residues in the CDR3. J was trimmed by 7 bases and V by 2 bases; bases with no gene match: 7. The CDR3 DNA reads TGCGCCAGCAGCTTCGCTAGCGGGGGTGACAATACGCAGTATTTT. Translating it yields CASSFASGGDNTQYF. Supplemented by reference TRBV5-1 and TRBJ2-3, the full variable domain reads KAGVTQTPRYLIKTRGQQVTLSCSPISGHRSVSWYQQTPGQGLQFLFEYFSETQRNKGNFPGRFSGRQFSNSRSEMNVSTLELGDSALYLCASSFASGGDNTQYFGPGTRLTVL.

This clonotype was detected many times. J is TRBJ2-7 and V is TRBV29-1; TRBD1 matches at 7 bases. The germline V gene has CDR1 SQVTM and CDR2 ANQGSEA. There are 13 residues in the CDR3. V lost 3 bases and J lost 6; bases outside the gene matches: 8. In nucleotides, the CDR3 is TGCAGCGTTGATAGAAATCCAGGGGGCGAGCAGTACTTC. This sequence encodes CSVDRNPGGEQYF.

This clonotype occurred many times. The J gene is TRBJ1-2, the V gene TRBV7-9; D perhaps matches TRBD1 (6 bases). V lost 5 bases and J 8 bases, leaving 15 bases between the germline ends. Germline V gene data show CDR1 as SEHNR and CDR2 as FQNEAQ (reference sequence). The CDR3 runs to 13 residues. This chain's CDR3 is CASSDRTVWGYTF. CDR3 DNA sequence: TGTGCCAGCAGCGACCGGACAGTGTGGGGCTACACCTTC.

This clonotype was seen only a few times. This rearrangement joins TRBV18 to TRBJ2-3; 9 bases agree with TRBD2. Germline trimming cut 3 bases from V and 5 bases from J; bases unmatched to any gene: 9. The CDR3 runs to 16 residues. Germline values: CDR1 KGHSH, CDR2 LQKENI. CDR3: CASSPRLTSGLDTQYF. The CDR3 DNA sequence: TGTGCCAGCTCACCGAGACTCACTAGCGGGCTAGATACGCAGTATTTT.

The chain links TRBV6-5 to TRBJ2-5; D remains ambiguous. The V and J ends lost 2 bases and 2 bases respectively, with 15 bases between them. CDR3 length: 16 amino acids. The V gene's germline CDR1 is MNHEY and CDR2 SVGAGI. For the CDR3, the DNA is TGTGCCAGCAGTTACCGTTGGGCGGACGGGCAAGAGACCCAGTACTTC. Its translation: CASSYRWADGQETQYF.

This chain uses TRBV6-5 with TRBJ2-3; 10 bases fit TRBD2. The CDR3 consists of 15 residues. Germline CDR1 MNHEY, CDR2 SVGAGI. V lost 4 bases and J lost 6; bases outside the gene matches: 7. The CDR3 bases are TGTGCCAGCAGTTCCGTAGCGGGGGGTTGGGATACGCAGTATTTT. This sequence encodes CASSSVAGGWDTQYF.

This clonotype came up a few times. J is TRBJ2-7 and V is TRBV7-2; D possibly corresponds to TRBD1 (6 bases). Germline CDR1 reads SGHTA; CDR2 reads FQGNSA. The CDR3 runs to 15 residues. Trimming shortened V by 4 bases and J by 2 bases, and 15 bases separated the two germline ends. CDR3 in DNA: TGTGCCAGCAGCTCCCCCATGACAGGCACCTACGAGCAGTACTTC. It encodes CASSSPMTGTYEQYF. The full variable domain, with the rest looked up from reference TRBV7-2 and TRBJ2-7, is GAGVSQSPSNKVTEKGKDVELRCDPISGHTALYWYRQSLGQGLEFLIYFQGNSAPDKSGLPSDRFSAERTGGSVSTLTIQRTQQEDSAVYLCASSSPMTGTYEQYFGPGTRLTVT.

The chain is built from TRBV5-1 and TRBJ2-3; 10 bases are a match to TRBD1. This CDR3 has 15 amino acids. CDR1 and CDR2 (germline): SGHRS, YFSETQ. V shed 4 bases, J shed 0 bases, and the junction held 2 bases outside the gene matches. In DNA, the CDR3 is TGCGCCAGCAGCACGGACAGGGGGAGCACAGATACGCAGTATTTT. This gives the protein CASSTDRGSTDTQYF. Filled out from reference TRBV5-1 and TRBJ2-3, the complete variable domain reads KAGVTQTPRYLIKTRGQQVTLSCSPISGHRSVSWYQQTPGQGLQFLFEYFSETQRNKGNFPGRFSGRQFSNSRSEMNVSTLELGDSALYLCASSTDRGSTDTQYFGPGTRLTVL.

This clonotype has a handful of counts. The rearrangement uses TRBV4-1 and TRBJ2-4; D is unresolved. The CDR3 extends over 14 amino acids. The V gene's germline CDR1 is MGHRA and CDR2 YSYEKL. The V end lost 0 bases, the J end lost 8 bases, and 11 bases lay between the germline ends. Here the CDR3 DNA reads TGCGCCAGCAGCCAAGATGAGATAGTGCACATTCAGTACTTC. It yields the protein CASSQDEIVHIQYF.

This clonotype showed up many times. The gene calls are TRBV4-1 and TRBJ2-3; D is tentatively TRBD1 or TRBD2 (6 bases each). CDR1 and CDR2 from the germline V gene are MGHRA and YSYEKL. This CDR3 spans 15 amino acids. Between the trimmed V and J ends, which lost 0 bases and 4 bases, there was a span of 11 bases. CDR3 bases: TGCGCCAGCAGCCAAGATAAGGGGGGCTCAGATACGCAGTATTTT. Translation gives CASSQDKGGSDTQYF.

This clonotype was seen more than once but under ten times. The gene calls are TRBV24-1 and TRBJ1-1, with D possibly matching TRBD1 (6 bases). The CDR3 has 14 residues. CDR1 is KGHDR, CDR2 SFDVKD, per germline. Trimming cost V 5 bases and J 4 bases, with 13 bases left between them. CDR3 nucleotides: TGTGCCACCAGTGGACCAGGGGCAGGCACTGAAGCTTTCTTT. Encoded protein: CATSGPGAGTEAFF.

This clonotype has a single count. The chain carries TRBV4-2 and TRBJ1-3, with D possibly TRBD1 on 5 matching bases. With 0 bases removed from V and 0 bases from J, the gap between germline ends came to 9 bases. CDR1 LGHNA and CDR2 YNFKEQ come from the germline V gene. This CDR3 spans 16 amino acids. CDR3 DNA: TGTGCCAGCAGCCAAGATAAGGGGAACTCTGGAAACACCATATATTTT. As protein: CASSQDKGNSGNTIYF.

The chain is built from TRBV12-3 or TRBV12-4 and TRBJ2-1, with TRBD2 identical over 8 bases. This CDR3 spans 15 amino acids. J lost 6 bases, V lost 4 bases, and 8 bases had no gene match. The CDR3 region has the DNA TGTGCCAGCAGTTGGACTAGCCGTTTTTCCAATGAGCAGTTCTTC. It encodes CASSWTSRFSNEQFF.

This chain joins TRBV12-3 or TRBV12-4 and TRBJ2-3; D might be TRBD1 or TRBD2, each matching 6 bases. CDR3 length: 14 amino acids. V lost 8 bases to trimming and J lost 5 bases, with 17 bases between them. CDR3 amino acids: CASGEGGRIDTQYF. CDR3 in DNA: TGTGCCAGCGGTGAGGGGGGAAGGATAGATACGCAGTATTTT.